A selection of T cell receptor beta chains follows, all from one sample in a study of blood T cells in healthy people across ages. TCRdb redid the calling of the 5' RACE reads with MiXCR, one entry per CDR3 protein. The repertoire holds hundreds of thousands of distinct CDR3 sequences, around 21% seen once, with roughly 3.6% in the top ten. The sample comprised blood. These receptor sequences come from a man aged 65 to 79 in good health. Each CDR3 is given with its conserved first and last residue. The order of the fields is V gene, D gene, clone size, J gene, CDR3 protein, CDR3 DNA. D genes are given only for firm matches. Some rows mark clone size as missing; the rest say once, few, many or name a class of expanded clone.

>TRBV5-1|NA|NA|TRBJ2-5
CASSPSELETQYF
TGCGCCAGCAGCCCAAGTGAGCTGGAGACCCAGTACTTC
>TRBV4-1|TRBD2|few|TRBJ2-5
CASSQRTSGRGKTQYF
TGCGCCAGCAGCCAACGGACTAGCGGGAGGGGGAAGACCCAGTACTTC
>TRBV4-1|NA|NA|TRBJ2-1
CVSSQEQQSSYNEQFF
TGCGTCAGCAGCCAAGAGCAGCAAAGCTCCTACAATGAGCAGTTCTTC
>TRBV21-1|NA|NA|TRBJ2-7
CARYEQYF
TGTGCCAGGTACGAGCAGTACTTC
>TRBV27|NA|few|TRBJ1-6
CASRPGHINSPLHF
TGTGCCAGCAGACCGGGCCACATCAATTCACCCCTCCACTTT
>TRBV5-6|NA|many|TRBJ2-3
CASRSTDTQYF
TGTGCCAGCAGGAGCACAGATACGCAGTATTTT
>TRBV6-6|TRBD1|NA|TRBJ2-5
CASSYSGTAQETQYF
TGTGCCAGCAGTTACTCTGGGACAGCACAAGAGACCCAGTACTTC
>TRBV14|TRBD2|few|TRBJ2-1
CASSSGLARNEQFF
TGTGCCAGCAGCTCGGGACTAGCCCGTAACGAGCAGTTCTTC
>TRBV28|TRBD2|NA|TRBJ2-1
CASTPGGLSYNEQFF
TGTGCCAGCACCCCGGGGGGTCTCTCCTACAATGAGCAGTTCTTC
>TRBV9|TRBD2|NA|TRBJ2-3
CASSVSSGNTDTQYF
TGTGCCAGCAGCGTATCCAGCGGGAACACAGATACGCAGTATTTT
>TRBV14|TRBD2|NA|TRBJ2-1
CASSQVGTSVNEQFF
TGTGCCAGCAGCCAAGTGGGGACTAGCGTCAATGAGCAGTTCTTC
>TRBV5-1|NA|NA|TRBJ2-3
CASSLARTEDTQYF
TGCGCCAGCAGCTTGGCTCGCACTGAAGATACGCAGTATTTT
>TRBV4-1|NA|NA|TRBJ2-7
CASSQDPWTEIYEQYF
TGCGCCAGCAGCCAAGATCCCTGGACAGAGATCTACGAGCAGTACTTC
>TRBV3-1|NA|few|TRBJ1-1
CASSQATGTAFF
TGTGCCAGCAGCCAAGCCACAGGGACCGCTTTCTTT
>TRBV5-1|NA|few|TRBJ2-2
CASSLAGQTGELFF
TGCGCCAGCAGCTTGGCTGGACAGACCGGGGAGCTGTTTTTT
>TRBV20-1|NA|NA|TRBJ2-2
CSATGTRNTGELFF
TGCAGTGCAACCGGGACAAGGAACACCGGGGAGCTGTTTTTT
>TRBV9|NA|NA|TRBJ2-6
CASSTRDSGANVLTF
TGTGCCAGCAGCACCCGGGACTCTGGGGCCAACGTCCTGACTTTC
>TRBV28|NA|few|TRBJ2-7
CASSGRLASYEQYF
TGTGCCAGCAGTGGCCGTTTGGCATCCTACGAGCAGTACTTC
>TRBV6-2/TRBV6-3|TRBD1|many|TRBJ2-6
CASSYSGTGASGANVLTF
TGTGCCAGCAGTTACTCCGGGACAGGGGCTTCTGGGGCCAACGTCCTGACTTTC
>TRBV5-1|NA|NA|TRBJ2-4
CASSLLSARENIQYF
TGCGCCAGCAGCTTGCTATCCGCTAGGGAAAACATTCAGTACTTC
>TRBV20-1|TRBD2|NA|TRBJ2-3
CSADSLGTSGSLTPDTQYF
TGCAGTGCTGACTCCCTGGGGACTAGCGGGAGTCTTACCCCAGATACGCAGTATTTT
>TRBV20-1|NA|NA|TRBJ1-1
CSARRGPNTEAFF
TGCAGTGCCAGACGGGGGCCGAACACTGAAGCTTTCTTT
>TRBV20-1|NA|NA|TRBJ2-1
CSARVQLRSSYNEQFF
TGCAGTGCTAGAGTCCAGCTCCGCAGCTCCTACAATGAGCAGTTCTTC
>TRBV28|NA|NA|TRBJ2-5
CASSFQQLQETQYF
TGTGCCAGCAGTTTTCAACAACTACAAGAGACCCAGTACTTC
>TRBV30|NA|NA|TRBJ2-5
CAWSGRETQYF
TGTGCCTGGAGTGGGAGAGAGACCCAGTACTTC
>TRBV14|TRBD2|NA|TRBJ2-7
CASSRSGRNEQYF
TGTGCCAGCAGCCGCAGCGGGAGAAACGAGCAGTACTTC
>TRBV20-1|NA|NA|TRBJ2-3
CSALYSTDTQYF
TGCAGTGCTCTTTATAGCACAGATACGCAGTATTTT
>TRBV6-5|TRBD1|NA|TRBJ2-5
CASSSDGTGQETQYF
TGTGCCAGCAGTTCAGACGGGACAGGGCAAGAGACCCAGTACTTC
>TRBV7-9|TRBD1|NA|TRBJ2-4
CASSLGPGGTRRSKNIQYF
TGTGCCAGCAGCCTTGGGCCAGGGGGAACCCGTCGGAGCAAAAACATTCAGTACTTC
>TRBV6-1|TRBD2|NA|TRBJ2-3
CASSAASGSPSTDTQYF
TGCGCCAGCAGTGCCGCTAGCGGGTCCCCTAGCACAGATACGCAGTATTTT
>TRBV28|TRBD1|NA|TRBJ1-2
CASFTLLQGSYTF
TGTGCCAGCTTCACACTCCTACAGGGGAGCTACACCTTC
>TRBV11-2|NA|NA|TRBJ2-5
CASSLASGPGQTQYF
TGTGCCAGCAGCTTAGCTTCCGGACCAGGGCAGACCCAGTACTTC
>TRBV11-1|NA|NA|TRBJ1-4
CASSADGFEKLFF
TGTGCCAGCAGCGCGGACGGATTTGAAAAACTGTTTTTT
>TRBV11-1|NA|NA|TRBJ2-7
CASSLGFAGYEQYF
TGTGCCAGCAGCTTAGGGTTCGCCGGTTACGAGCAGTACTTC
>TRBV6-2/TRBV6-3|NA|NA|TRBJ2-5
CASSYLGQSQETQYF
TGTGCCAGCAGTTACCTAGGACAGTCTCAAGAGACCCAGTACTTC
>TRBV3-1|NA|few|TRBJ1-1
CASSRATGGIEAFF
TGTGCCAGCAGCCGAGCCACCGGCGGGATTGAAGCTTTCTTT
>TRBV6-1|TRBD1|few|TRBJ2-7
CASSVSGQGSYEQYF
TGTGCCAGCAGTGTTTCGGGACAGGGGTCGTACGAGCAGTACTTC
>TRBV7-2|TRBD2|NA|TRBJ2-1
CASSLGWRGLHNEQFF
TGTGCCAGCAGCTTAGGGTGGCGGGGGTTGCACAATGAGCAGTTCTTC
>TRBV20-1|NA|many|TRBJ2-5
CSAPDGSDQETQYF
TGCAGTGCGCCAGACGGGTCGGACCAAGAGACCCAGTACTTC
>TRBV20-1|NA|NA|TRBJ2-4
CSARRSGVTKNIQYF
TGCAGTGCTAGGCGTTCAGGAGTAACCAAAAACATTCAGTACTTC
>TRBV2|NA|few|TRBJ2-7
CASRPTSRSIYEQYF
TGTGCCAGCAGGCCTACTAGCAGGAGTATCTACGAGCAGTACTTC
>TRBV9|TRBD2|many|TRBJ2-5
CASSVTSGSVQETQYF
TGTGCCAGCAGCGTCACTAGCGGGAGTGTCCAAGAGACCCAGTACTTC